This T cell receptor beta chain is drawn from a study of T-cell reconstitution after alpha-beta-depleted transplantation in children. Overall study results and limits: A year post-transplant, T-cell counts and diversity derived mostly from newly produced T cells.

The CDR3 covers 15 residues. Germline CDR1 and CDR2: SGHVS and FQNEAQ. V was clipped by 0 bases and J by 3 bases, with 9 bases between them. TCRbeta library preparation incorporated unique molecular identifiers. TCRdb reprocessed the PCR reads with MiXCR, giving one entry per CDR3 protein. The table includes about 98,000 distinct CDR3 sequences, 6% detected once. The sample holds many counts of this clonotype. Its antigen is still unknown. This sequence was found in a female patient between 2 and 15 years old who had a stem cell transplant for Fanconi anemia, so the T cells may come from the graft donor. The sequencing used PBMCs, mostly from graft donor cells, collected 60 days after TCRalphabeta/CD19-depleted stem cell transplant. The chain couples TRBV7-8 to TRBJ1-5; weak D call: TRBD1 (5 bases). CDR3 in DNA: TGTGCCAGCAGCTTAGCGAGACAGACCAATCAGCCCCAGCATTTT. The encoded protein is CASSLARQTNQPQHF.